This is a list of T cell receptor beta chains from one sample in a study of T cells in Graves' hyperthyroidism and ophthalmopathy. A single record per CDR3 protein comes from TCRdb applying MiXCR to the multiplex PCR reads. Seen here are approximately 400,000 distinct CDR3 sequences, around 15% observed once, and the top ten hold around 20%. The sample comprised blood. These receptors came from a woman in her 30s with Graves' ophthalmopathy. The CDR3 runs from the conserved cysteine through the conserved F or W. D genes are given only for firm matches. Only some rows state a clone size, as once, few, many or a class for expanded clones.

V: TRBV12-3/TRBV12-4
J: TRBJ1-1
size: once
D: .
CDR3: CASRQEDIGTEAFF
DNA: TGTGCCAGCAGGCAGGAGGATATTGGCACTGAAGCTTTCTTT

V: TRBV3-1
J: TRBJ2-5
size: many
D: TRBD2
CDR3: CASSLQIGGGMTQYF
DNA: TGTGCCAGCAGCCTGCAAATTGGCGGGGGGATGACCCAGTACTTC

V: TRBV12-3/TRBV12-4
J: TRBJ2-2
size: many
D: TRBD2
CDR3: CASRTVTSSSGELFF
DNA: TGTGCCAGCAGAACCGTGACTAGCTCTTCCGGGGAGCTGTTTTTT

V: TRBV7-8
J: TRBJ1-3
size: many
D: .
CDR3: CASSSDRGNTIYF
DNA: TGTGCCAGCAGCTCCGACAGGGGAAACACCATATATTTT

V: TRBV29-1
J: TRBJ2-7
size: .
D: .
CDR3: CSVGGDRSSYEQYF
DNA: TGCAGCGTGGGGGGCGACAGAAGCTCCTACGAGCAGTACTTC

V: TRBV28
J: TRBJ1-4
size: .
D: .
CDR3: CASSITISNEKLFF
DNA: TGTGCCAGCAGTATAACGATATCTAATGAAAAACTGTTTTTT

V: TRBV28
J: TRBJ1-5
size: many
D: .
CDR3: CASSPRRYSNQPQHF
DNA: TGTGCCAGCAGTCCTCGCAGGTATAGCAATCAGCCCCAGCATTTT

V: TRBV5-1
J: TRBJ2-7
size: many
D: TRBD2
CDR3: CASRETSGGAYEQYF
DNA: TGCGCCAGCAGAGAGACTAGCGGGGGGGCTTACGAGCAGTACTTC

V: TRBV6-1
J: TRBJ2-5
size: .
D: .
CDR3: CASSEGTTRYWGYF
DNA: TGTGCCAGCAGTGAAGGCACTACGAGGTACTGGGGGTACTTC

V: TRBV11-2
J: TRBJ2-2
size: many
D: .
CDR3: CASSRKIANTGELFF
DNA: TGTGCCAGCAGCCGTAAAATCGCGAACACCGGGGAGCTGTTTTTT

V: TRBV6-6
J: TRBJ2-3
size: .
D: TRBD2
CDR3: CASSYSGGGGLTDTQYF
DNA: TGTGCCAGCAGTTACTCCGGTGGCGGGGGACTCACAGATACGCAGTATTTT

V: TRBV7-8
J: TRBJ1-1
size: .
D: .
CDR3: CASSPLPGGDTEAFF
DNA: TGTGCCAGCAGCCCACTGCCGGGTGGGGACACTGAAGCTTTCTTT

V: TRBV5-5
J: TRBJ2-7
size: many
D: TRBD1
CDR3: CASSSEVFIRTGPYEQYF
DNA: TGTGCCAGCAGCTCGGAGGTGTTTATCAGGACAGGGCCCTACGAGCAGTACTTC

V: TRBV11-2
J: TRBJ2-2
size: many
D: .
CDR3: CASSPGGTGELFF
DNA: TGTGCCAGCAGCCCCGGGGGTACCGGGGAGCTGTTTTTT

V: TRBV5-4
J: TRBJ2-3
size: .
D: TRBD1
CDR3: CASSSYYRGRTDTQYF
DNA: TGTGCCAGCAGCTCCTACTACAGGGGGCGCACAGATACGCAGTATTTT

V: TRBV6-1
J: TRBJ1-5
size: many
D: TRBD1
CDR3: CASSRTGFEQSQPQHF
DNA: TGTGCCAGCAGCCGGACAGGGTTCGAGCAATCTCAGCCCCAGCATTTT

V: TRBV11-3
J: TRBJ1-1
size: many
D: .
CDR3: CASSLAQGTEAFF
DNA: TGTGCCAGCAGCTTAGCCCAGGGCACTGAAGCTTTCTTT

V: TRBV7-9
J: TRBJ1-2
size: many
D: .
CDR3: CASSAGTGRIGYTF
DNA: TGTGCCAGCAGCGCCGGGACGGGACGTATCGGCTACACCTTC

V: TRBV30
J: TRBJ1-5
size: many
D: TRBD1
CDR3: CAWSAGQGDQPQHF
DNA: TGTGCCTGGAGTGCGGGACAGGGGGATCAGCCCCAGCATTTT

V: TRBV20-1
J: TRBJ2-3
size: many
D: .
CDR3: CSANRQKAGPDTDTQYF
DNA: TGCAGTGCTAATCGTCAGAAGGCGGGGCCTGACACAGATACGCAGTATTTT

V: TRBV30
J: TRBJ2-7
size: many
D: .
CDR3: CAWSVQGSYEQYF
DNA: TGTGCCTGGAGTGTACAGGGTAGCTACGAGCAGTACTTC

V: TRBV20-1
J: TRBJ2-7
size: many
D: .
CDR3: CSASLPYEQYF
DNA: TGCAGTGCTAGTCTACCCTACGAGCAGTACTTC

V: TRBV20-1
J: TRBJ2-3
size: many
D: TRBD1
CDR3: CSAEWQGAGYADTQYF
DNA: TGCAGTGCTGAGTGGCAGGGGGCGGGGTATGCAGATACGCAGTATTTT

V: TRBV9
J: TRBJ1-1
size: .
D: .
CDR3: CASSVGGARSEAFF
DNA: TGTGCCAGCAGCGTCGGGGGGGCGAGGAGTGAAGCTTTCTTT

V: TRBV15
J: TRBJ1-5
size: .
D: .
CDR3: CATSRIDRRRYSNQPQHF
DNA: TGTGCCACCAGCAGGATCGACAGGAGGCGATATAGCAATCAGCCCCAGCATTTT

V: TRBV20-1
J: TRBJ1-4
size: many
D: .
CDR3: CSARDRIANEKLFF
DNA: TGCAGTGCCAGAGACCGGATCGCCAATGAAAAACTGTTTTTT

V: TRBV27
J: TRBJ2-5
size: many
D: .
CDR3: CASSPRSWIKETQYF
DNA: TGTGCCAGCAGTCCTCGTTCTTGGATCAAAGAGACCCAGTACTTC

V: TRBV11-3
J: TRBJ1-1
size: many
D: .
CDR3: CASSLEPFLLNTEAFF
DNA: TGTGCCAGCAGCTTAGAACCATTTTTGTTGAACACTGAAGCTTTCTTT

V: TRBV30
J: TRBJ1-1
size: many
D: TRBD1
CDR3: CAWSHLDRTGKTEAFF
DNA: TGTGCCTGGAGTCACTTAGACAGGACAGGGAAAACTGAAGCTTTCTTT

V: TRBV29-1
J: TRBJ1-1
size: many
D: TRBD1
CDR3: CSVEGTEGAGENTEAFF
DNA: TGCAGCGTTGAAGGTACCGAGGGGGCGGGCGAGAACACTGAAGCTTTCTTT

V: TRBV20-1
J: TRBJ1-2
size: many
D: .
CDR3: CSARDHGGANYGYTF
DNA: TGCAGTGCTAGAGATCATGGGGGTGCTAACTATGGCTACACCTTC

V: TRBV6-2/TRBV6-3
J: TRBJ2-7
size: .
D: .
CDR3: CASSYSANSFYEQYF
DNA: TGTGCCAGCAGTTACTCGGCCAACAGCTTCTACGAGCAGTACTTC

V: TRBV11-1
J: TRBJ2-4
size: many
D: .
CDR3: CASSLDGGTKNIQYF
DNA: TGTGCCAGCAGCTTAGATGGGGGCACCAAAAACATTCAGTACTTC

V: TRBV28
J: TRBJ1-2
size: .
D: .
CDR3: CASRSSGPVGGYTF
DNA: TGTGCCAGCAGGTCCTCCGGGCCAGTGGGCGGCTACACCTTC

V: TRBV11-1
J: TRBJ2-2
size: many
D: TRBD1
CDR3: CASSPDRVGTGELFF
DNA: TGTGCCAGCAGCCCCGACAGGGTTGGGACCGGGGAGCTGTTTTTT

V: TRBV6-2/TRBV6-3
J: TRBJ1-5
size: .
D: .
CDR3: CASSYNRKDNQPQHF
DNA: TGTGCCAGCAGTTACAACAGAAAGGACAATCAGCCCCAGCATTTT

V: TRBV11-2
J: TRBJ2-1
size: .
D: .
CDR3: CASSLEDRSSYNEQFF
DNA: TGTGCCAGCAGCTTAGAAGACAGGAGCTCCTACAATGAGCAGTTCTTC

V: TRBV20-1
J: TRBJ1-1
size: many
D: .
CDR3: CSARTGGVNTEAFF
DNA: TGCAGTGCTAGAACGGGGGGGGTAAACACTGAAGCTTTCTTT

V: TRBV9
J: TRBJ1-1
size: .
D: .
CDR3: CASSAWSDTEAFF
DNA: TGTGCCAGCAGCGCTTGGTCGGACACTGAAGCTTTCTTT

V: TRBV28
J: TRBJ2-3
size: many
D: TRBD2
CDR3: CASTPGPGGTDTQYF
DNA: TGTGCCAGCACCCCAGGCCCGGGGGGTACAGATACGCAGTATTTT

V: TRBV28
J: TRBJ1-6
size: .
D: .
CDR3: CASSPGQRSSYNSPLHF
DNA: TGTGCCAGCAGTCCCGGACAGAGGAGCTCCTATAATTCACCCCTCCACTTT

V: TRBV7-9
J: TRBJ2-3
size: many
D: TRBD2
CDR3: CASSLLSGGADTQYF
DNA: TGTGCCAGCAGCTTACTCAGCGGGGGCGCGGATACGCAGTATTTT

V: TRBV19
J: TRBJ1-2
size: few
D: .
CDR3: CASSRDGYYGYTF
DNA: TGTGCCAGTAGTAGGGACGGCTACTATGGCTACACCTTC

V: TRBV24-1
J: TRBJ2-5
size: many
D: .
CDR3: CATSEKTRGVWETQYF
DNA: TGTGCCACCAGTGAAAAGACCCGTGGGGTATGGGAGACCCAGTACTTC

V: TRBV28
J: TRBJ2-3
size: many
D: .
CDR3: CASSFEEDTQYF
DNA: TGTGCCAGCAGTTTCGAGGAAGATACGCAGTATTTT

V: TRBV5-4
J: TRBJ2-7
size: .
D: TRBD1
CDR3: CASSWGQVNSYEQYF
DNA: TGTGCCAGCAGCTGGGGACAGGTGAACTCCTACGAGCAGTACTTC

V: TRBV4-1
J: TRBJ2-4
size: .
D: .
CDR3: CASSLTGLDIQYF
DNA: TGCGCCAGCAGCTTAACAGGGTTGGACATTCAGTACTTC

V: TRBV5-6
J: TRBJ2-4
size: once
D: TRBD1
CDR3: CASSPGTGNIQYF
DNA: TGTGCCAGCAGCCCCGGGACAGGGAACATTCAGTACTTC

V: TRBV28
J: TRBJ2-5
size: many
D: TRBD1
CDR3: CASSLMGQSQYF
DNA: TGTGCCAGCAGTTTAATGGGACAGTCCCAGTACTTC

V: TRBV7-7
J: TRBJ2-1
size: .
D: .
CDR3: CASNSGLRNEQFF
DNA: TGTGCTAGCAATTCAGGATTGCGGAATGAGCAGTTCTTC

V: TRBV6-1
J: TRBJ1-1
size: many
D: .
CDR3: CASSTRGPNTEAFF
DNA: TGTGCCAGCAGTACCCGAGGCCCGAACACTGAAGCTTTCTTT

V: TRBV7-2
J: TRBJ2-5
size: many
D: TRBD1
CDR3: CASSRKAGTGQETQYF
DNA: TGTGCCAGCAGCCGTAAAGCCGGGACAGGGCAAGAGACCCAGTACTTC

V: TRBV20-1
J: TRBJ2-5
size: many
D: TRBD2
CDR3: CSATPLAGGPETQYF
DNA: TGCAGTGCGACACCACTAGCGGGGGGGCCAGAGACCCAGTACTTC

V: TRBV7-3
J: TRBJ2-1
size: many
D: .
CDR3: CASSLTPEWGDSDDSEQFF
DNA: TGTGCCAGCAGCTTAACTCCTGAGTGGGGGGACAGCGACGATTCTGAGCAGTTCTTC